One and the same sample provided the 9 T cell receptor beta chains below, sequenced in a study of cytomegalovirus exposure and HLA in healthy donors. Assay used: immunoSEQ multiplex PCR; TCRdb lists only in-frame clones, some missing. There are some 290,000 clones in the sample; approximately 91% occur only once, and more than 0.95% lies in the top ten. Sequencing was done on a sample of PBMCs. The receptors stem from a man aged 25 to 45 in good health and CMV-seronegative.

The chain is built from TRBV5-5 and TRBJ2-7, with D maybe TRBD1 (6 bases). Trimming cost V 3 bases and J 2 bases, with 9 bases left between them. Germline V gene data show CDR1 as SGHKS and CDR2 as YYEKEE (reference sequence). The CDR3 length is 13 residues. CDR3 in amino acids: CASSSGQTYEQYF. CDR3 DNA sequence: TGTGCCAGCAGCTCCGGACAGACCTACGAGCAGTACTTC. Variable domain in full (rest from reference TRBV5-5 and TRBJ2-7): DAGVTQSPTHLIKTRGQQVTLRCSPISGHKSVSWYQQVLGQGPQFIFQYYEKEERGRGNFPDRFSARQFPNYSSELNVNALLLGDSALYLCASSSGQTYEQYFGPGTRLTVT.

The V gene is TRBV11-2, the J gene TRBJ1-6; D unclear. Trimming took off 1 base at V and 7 bases at J, with 20 bases between the two ends. The germline V gene encodes CDR1 SGHAT and CDR2 FQNNGV. The CDR3 has 18 amino acids. The CDR3 spells CASSLGLAGGNRNSPLHF. CDR3 nucleotide sequence: TGTGCCAGCAGCTTAGGATTGGCAGGAGGGAACAGAAATTCACCCCTCCACTTT.

About this clone itself: This CDR3 is also generated by other DNA sequences in the sample. This chain connects TRBV5-6 to TRBJ2-7; D might be TRBD1 (5 bases). Trimming cost V 1 base and J 6 bases, with 8 bases left between them. The CDR3 contains 12 residues. Per germline, CDR1 SGHDT and CDR2 YYEEEE. For the CDR3, the DNA is TGTGCCAGCAGCTTGACAGGTCTCGAGCAGTACTTC. It specifies CASSLTGLEQYF.

This chain links TRBV5-1 with TRBJ1-1; 7 nucleotides match TRBD1. Germline trimming cut 3 bases from V and 1 base from J; bases unmatched to any gene: 12. Germline V CDR1 and CDR2: SGHRS, YFSETQ. This CDR3 comprises 17 residues. CDR3 nucleotide sequence: TGCGCCAGCAGCTGGACAGGTTGGGGTTCCAGGAACACTGAAGCTTTCTTT. This gives the protein CASSWTGWGSRNTEAFF.

The chain recombines TRBV14 with TRBJ1-6; D call uncertain. Germline assignment: CDR1 SGHDN and CDR2 FVKESK. CDR3 length equals 15 residues. Trimming shortened V by 4 bases and J by 1 base, and 8 bases separated the two germline ends. For the CDR3, the DNA is TGTGCCAGCAGCCCCTCCGGGTCCTATAATTCACCCCTCCACTTT. It translates to CASSPSGSYNSPLHF.

Written as DNA, the CDR3 is TGCGCCAGCAGCCAAGAAATAGCGGCGTACAATGAGCAGTTCTTC. It translates to CASSQEIAAYNEQFF. The rearrangement links TRBV4-3 to TRBJ2-1, with a weak D call TRBD2 (6 bases). Germline V gives CDR1 LGHNA, CDR2 YSLEER. Trimming cost V 0 bases and J 4 bases, with 10 bases left between them. This CDR3 is built from 15 residues.

V gene TRBV23-1 combines with J gene TRBJ2-3; D is ambiguous. TRBV23-1 carries the ORF label, with uncertain function. The CDR3 runs 15 residues. The V gene lost 8 bases and the J gene lost 3 bases, with 18 bases spanning the gap. The DNA for the CDR3 is TGCGCCAGCCCGAAGATGAGGTCTCGGACAGATACGCAGTATTTT. Protein sequence: CASPKMRSRTDTQYF.

The V and J genes are TRBV5-1 and TRBJ1-4; tentative D call: TRBD1 (5 bases). The germline V gene has CDR1 SGHRS and CDR2 YFSETQ. The V and J ends lost 4 bases and 0 bases respectively, with 13 bases between them. This CDR3 contains 16 residues. CDR3 sequence: CASSGGTAPTNEKLFF. Written as DNA, the CDR3 is TGCGCCAGCAGCGGAGGGACCGCGCCAACTAATGAAAAACTGTTTTTT.

This chain's CDR3 is CASPATGEDGYTF. DNA of the CDR3: TGTGCCAGCCCCGCCACAGGGGAAGATGGCTACACCTTC. The chain recombines TRBV7-9 with TRBJ1-2; 7 positions agree with TRBD1. The germline V gene encodes CDR1 SEHNR and CDR2 FQNEAQ (reference sequence). This CDR3 region has 13 residues. With V trimmed by 8 bases and J by 6 bases, 9 bases remained unmatched.